Following are 30 T cell receptor beta chains from one sample sequenced in a study of human T cells and chemical hapten exposure. Time point defined: pre-sensitization, week 0. Treatment given: therapeutic diphenylcyclopropenone sensitization with weekly scalp DPC. TCRdb analysed the RACE reads with MiXCR anew, one entry per CDR3 protein. This table holds 350,000 to 400,000 distinct CDR3 sequences, around 5.5% found once. The material sequenced was whole blood, taken in connection with sensitization to the hapten diphenylcyclopropenone (DPC). The receptors were gathered from a woman in her forties or fifties with alopecia areata. Some clones in this sample may be carry-over from other donors' samples.

This clonotype was seen a handful of times. The rearrangement joins TRBV2 to TRBJ1-5, with 7 bases aligning to TRBD1. The V gene's germline CDR1 is SNHLY and CDR2 FYNNEI. J was trimmed by 7 bases and V by 6 bases; bases with no gene match: 15. The CDR3 sequence is 16 residues long. Here the CDR3 DNA reads TGTGCCAGCAGCGAGTTGACGGGACGGACAGGACAGCCCCAGCATTTT. This translates into CASSELTGRTGQPQHF.

V is TRBV3-1 and J is TRBJ1-1, with D maybe TRBD1 (5 bases). The CDR3 has 15 residues. Germline CDR1 LGHDT, CDR2 YNNKEL (reference sequence). The V gene lost 1 base and the J gene lost 3 bases, with 12 bases spanning the gap. The CDR3: CASSQGARGYTEAFF. Written as DNA, the CDR3 is TGTGCCAGCAGCCAAGGGGCGAGGGGCTACACTGAAGCTTTCTTT.

This clonotype was found many times. The chain couples TRBV20-1 to TRBJ2-3; no reliable D call. The CDR3 runs 16 residues. The germline V and J ends were trimmed by 4 bases and 3 bases, with 20 bases remaining between them. Germline CDR1 DFQATT, CDR2 SNEGSKA (reference sequence). Here the CDR3 reads CSAKGGFKGSTDTQYF. For the CDR3, the DNA is TGCAGTGCTAAAGGCGGTTTCAAGGGCTCTACAGATACGCAGTATTTT.

This clonotype has a handful of counts. The chain joins TRBV5-1 to TRBJ2-2; 11 bases are shared with TRBD1. The V gene end was trimmed by 4 bases and the J gene end by 3 bases; junction bases not matched to a gene: 5. This CDR3 is built from 16 residues. CDR1 and CDR2 (germline): SGHRS, YFSETQ. DNA of the CDR3: TGCGCCAGCAGCCGTCAGGGACAGGGGGACACCGGGGAGCTGTTTTTT. This translates into CASSRQGQGDTGELFF.

This clonotype was seen more than once but under ten times. The chain uses TRBV14 and TRBJ2-3; D uncertain. V dropped 2 bases and J dropped 7 bases, with 10 bases sitting between them. The germline CDR1 and CDR2 sequences are SGHDN and FVKESK. The CDR3 loop spans 13 amino acids. CDR3 nucleotides: TGTGCCAGCAGCCAATATCAATCCAATACGCAGTATTTT. Translated: CASSQYQSNTQYF.

This clonotype has a count of ten or more. The chain couples TRBV12-3 or TRBV12-4 to TRBJ2-1, with 7 bases matching TRBD1. Germline trimming cut 4 bases from V and 6 bases from J; bases unmatched to any gene: 9. This CDR3 region has 15 residues. Here the CDR3 DNA reads TGTGCCAGCAGTTCCGCAGGGGGATTGGGCAATGAGCAGTTCTTC. This encodes CASSSAGGLGNEQFF.

The rearrangement joins TRBV20-1 to TRBJ1-4, with D hard to call. Germline CDR1 is DFQATT and CDR2 is SNEGSKA (reference sequence). The V gene lost 7 bases and the J gene lost 4 bases, with 16 bases spanning the gap. The CDR3 sequence is 14 residues long. CDR3 amino acids: CSGERRAYNEKLFF. In DNA, the CDR3 is TGCAGTGGCGAAAGGAGGGCGTATAATGAAAAACTGTTTTTT.

The chain uses TRBV7-6 and TRBJ2-3; D gene unclear. V was cut by 1 base and J by 9 bases, with 14 bases left in between. CDR1 is SGHVS, CDR2 FNYEAQ, per germline. This CDR3 contains 14 residues. CDR3 amino acids: CASSLGTAHETQYF. The CDR3 DNA is TGTGCCAGCAGCTTAGGGACGGCGCATGAGACGCAGTATTTT. The whole variable domain, remainder taken from reference TRBV7-6 and TRBJ2-3, is GAGVSQSPRYKVTKRGQDVALRCDPISGHVSLYWYRQALGQGPEFLTYFNYEAQQDKSGLPNDRFSAERPEGSISTLTIQRTEQRDSAMYRCASSLGTAHETQYFGPGTRLTVL.

There are many counts of this clonotype. The chain recombines TRBV5-1 with TRBJ2-1; TRBD2 might be the D (6 bases). Trimming cost V 1 base and J 3 bases, with 20 bases left between them. The germline gives CDR1 SGHRS, CDR2 YFSETQ. The CDR3 contains 18 residues. The CDR3 DNA sequence: TGCGCCAGCAGCTTGAGGGCCCCGACTAGTTTCAGCTACAATGAGCAGTTCTTC. This sequence encodes CASSLRAPTSFSYNEQFF.

Only a few counts were recorded for this clonotype. This chain uses TRBV4-1 with TRBJ2-4; 15 nucleotides agree with TRBD2. CDR1 MGHRA and CDR2 YSYEKL come from the germline V gene. The trim removed 4 bases at V and 0 bases at J, leaving 4 bases unmatched. This CDR3 contains 18 residues. The CDR3 DNA is TGCGCCAGCAGCCCGGGACTAGCGGGGGGTCTAGCCAAAAACATTCAGTACTTC. Its protein product is CASSPGLAGGLAKNIQYF.

The V gene is TRBV14, the J gene TRBJ1-2; TRBD1 matches 10 bases. The CDR3 spans 15 residues. Germline V gene lookup returns CDR1 SGHDN and CDR2 FVKESK. The trim removed 0 bases at V and 8 bases at J, leaving 6 bases unmatched. This chain's CDR3 is CASSQETGGAYGYTF. The CDR3 nucleotides are TGTGCCAGCAGCCAAGAGACAGGGGGCGCCTACGGCTACACCTTC.

This clonotype was found many times. This chain connects TRBV20-1 to TRBJ2-3; the match to TRBD2 covers 10 bases. Germline CDR1 and CDR2: DFQATT and SNEGSKA (reference sequence). The CDR3 runs to 13 residues. V shed 7 bases and J 5 bases; nucleotides not matched to a gene: 6. CDR3 sequence reads: CSVVSGRKDTQYF. The DNA for the CDR3 is TGCAGTGTAGTTAGCGGGAGGAAAGATACGCAGTATTTT.

The rearrangement joins TRBV28 to TRBJ1-1; D remains ambiguous. The V end was cut by 4 bases, the J end by 1 base, with 13 bases between. This CDR3 is 15 amino acids long. Germline V gene sequence: CDR1 MDHEN, CDR2 SYDVKM. The CDR3 DNA follows: TGTGCCAGCAGTTATGGGAGACTCACGAACACTGAAGCTTTCTTT. Its protein product is CASSYGRLTNTEAFF.

At least ten counts were recorded for this clonotype. The V and J genes are TRBV4-3 and TRBJ2-1; 13 bases fit TRBD2. Germline CDR1 reads LGHNA; CDR2 reads YSLEER. V lost 0 bases and J lost 3; bases outside the gene matches: 8. The CDR3 loop spans 19 amino acids. Here the CDR3 DNA reads TGCGCCAGCAGCCAAGATGTAGGACTAGCGGGAGAATACTACAATGAGCAGTTCTTC. Protein sequence: CASSQDVGLAGEYYNEQFF.

The CDR3 sequence is CASSYEGRLYGYTF. Here the CDR3 DNA reads TGTGCCAGCAGTTACGAAGGCAGACTCTATGGCTACACCTTC. This chain connects TRBV6-5 to TRBJ1-2, with no clear D. Trimming removed 2 bases at V and 4 bases at J, with 11 bases between. The germline V gene encodes CDR1 MNHEY and CDR2 SVGAGI. CDR3 length equals 14 residues.

The chain links TRBV13 to TRBJ2-1; TRBD2 matches 8 bases. The CDR3 has 17 residues. CDR1 is PRHDT, CDR2 FYEKMQ, per germline (reference sequence). V lost 4 bases and J lost 5; bases outside the gene matches: 13. CDR3 DNA: TGTGCCAGCAGCTCATTTGCCCCGGGGGGGCCGGACAATGAGCAGTTCTTC. It is translated as CASSSFAPGGPDNEQFF. The complete variable domain, with remaining parts taken from reference TRBV13 and TRBJ2-1, reads AAGVIQSPRHLIKEKRETATLKCYPIPRHDTVYWYQQGPGQDPQFLISFYEKMQSDKGSIPDRFSAQQFSDYHSELNMSSLELGDSALYFCASSSFAPGGPDNEQFFGPGTRLTVL.

This clonotype has a count of ten or more. V gene TRBV29-1 combines with J gene TRBJ2-3; 8 bases map to TRBD1. Germline CDR1 is SQVTM and CDR2 is ANQGSEA. The CDR3 runs to 13 residues. The junction had 6 bases not matched to a gene; V was cut back by 6 bases and J by 4 bases. The DNA for the CDR3 is TGCAGCGTGGGTCCAGGGGGCCCAGATACGCAGTATTTT. Translation: CSVGPGGPDTQYF.

This clonotype occurred many times. V is TRBV13 and J is TRBJ2-7, with a possible D match to TRBD1 (6 bases). Trimming removed 1 base from V and 1 base from J, with 11 bases in between. The CDR3 has 15 amino acids. CDR1 is PRHDT and CDR2 is FYEKMQ in the germline V gene (reference sequence). CDR3 bases: TGTGCCAGCAGCTTAGAAGGACAGCTTTCCTACGAGCAGTACTTC. Its protein product is CASSLEGQLSYEQYF.

This clonotype was found many times. CDR3 in DNA: TGTGCCAGCAGGGACGACAGGGATGGTGAAAAACTGTTTTTT. As protein: CASRDDRDGEKLFF. The rearrangement links TRBV2 to TRBJ1-4; TRBD1 aligns across 7 bases. The CDR3 loop spans 14 amino acids. Trimming took 6 bases from V and 7 from J; bases not matched to a gene: 8. Per germline, CDR1 SNHLY and CDR2 FYNNEI. The full variable domain, rest sourced from reference TRBV2 and TRBJ1-4, is EPEVTQTPSHQVTQMGQEVILRCVPISNHLYFYWYRQILGQKVEFLVSFYNNEISEKSEIFDDQFSVERPDGSNFTLKIRSTKLEDSAMYFCASRDDRDGEKLFFGSGTQLSVL.

The chain uses TRBV28 and TRBJ2-3; D is possibly TRBD1 (6 bases). The CDR3 has 14 amino acids. Germline V lookup: CDR1 MDHEN, CDR2 SYDVKM. V lost 6 bases and J 6 bases, leaving 16 bases between the germline ends. The CDR3 nucleotides read TGTGCCAGCAGCCGCCAGGGGCGGTTGGATACGCAGTATTTT. It is translated as CASSRQGRLDTQYF.

Ten or more counts support this clonotype. The rearrangement joins TRBV20-1 to TRBJ1-2; D call uncertain. CDR3 size: 11 residues. Germline-derived CDR1 and CDR2 are DFQATT and SNEGSKA (reference sequence). Trimming left V 6 bases short and J 4 bases short, with 9 bases between. The CDR3 DNA reads as TGCAGTGCCGCTCCTCTCTATGGCTACACCTTC. Amino acids: CSAAPLYGYTF.

This clonotype was observed at least ten times. V is TRBV29-1 and J is TRBJ2-3; 7 bases are a match to TRBD1. The V gene end was trimmed by 4 bases and the J gene end by 3 bases; junction bases not matched to a gene: 4. Germline CDR1 reads SQVTM; CDR2 reads ANQGSEA. CDR3 length: 13 amino acids. The CDR3, as DNA: TGCAGCGTTGGACAGGGCCCTACAGATACGCAGTATTTT. It translates to CSVGQGPTDTQYF.

The rearrangement uses TRBV7-2 and TRBJ2-5; 9 nucleotides line up with TRBD1. Unmatched junction bases numbered 8, after V lost 5 bases and J lost 4 bases. Germline V CDR1 and CDR2: SGHTA, FQGNSA. This CDR3 is built from 15 residues. The CDR3 is CASSPDRGFRETQYF. For the CDR3, the DNA is TGTGCCAGCAGCCCCGACAGGGGGTTTCGAGAGACCCAGTACTTC.

The V call is TRBV7-9, the J call TRBJ1-5, with 10 bases identical to TRBD1. The V gene end was trimmed by 5 bases and the J gene end by 7 bases; junction bases not matched to a gene: 5. Germline V gene data show CDR1 as SEHNR and CDR2 as FQNEAQ (reference sequence). The CDR3 runs 14 residues. CDR3 in amino acids: CASSMGQGHQPQHF. The CDR3 region has the DNA TGTGCCAGCAGCATGGGACAGGGGCACCAGCCCCAGCATTTT.

The sample holds many counts of this clonotype. The junction departs from the called germline gene at one end, perhaps through a read error. The rearrangement links TRBV3-1 to TRBJ2-6, with D possibly TRBD2 on 5 matching bases. Germline loops: CDR1 LGHDT, CDR2 YNNKEL (reference sequence). The CDR3 totals 15 residues. This CDR3 is CASRQRDSGANVLTF. In DNA, the CDR3 is TGTGCCAGCCGCCAGAGGGACTCTGGGGCCAACGTCCTGACTTTC.

This clonotype was detected many times. The chain has TRBV29-1 and TRBJ2-5; D gene unclear. The V and J ends lost 4 bases and 10 bases respectively, with 13 bases between them. Germline CDR1 SQVTM, CDR2 ANQGSEA. This CDR3 contains 11 residues. The DNA for the CDR3 is TGCAGCGTTGGCACGGAAGTGGTCCAGTACTTC. Translation gives CSVGTEVVQYF.

The CDR3 DNA is TGTGCCAGCGGGGGCTCCTATAATTCACCCCTCCACTTT. Its translation is CASGGSYNSPLHF. J is TRBJ1-6 and V is TRBV9, with D perhaps matching TRBD1 (5 bases). This CDR3 region has 13 residues. V was clipped by 7 bases and J by 0 bases, with 5 bases between them. In germline, CDR1 is SGDLS, CDR2 YYNGEE.

This clonotype showed up just a few times. The chain has TRBV6-2 or TRBV6-3 and TRBJ1-5; D remains unclear. There are 16 residues in the CDR3. CDR1 and CDR2 from the germline V gene are MNHEY and SVGEGT. V lost 4 bases to trimming and J lost 0 bases, with 13 bases between them. The CDR3 is CASSSLPGYSNQPQHF. CDR3 sequence (DNA): TGTGCCAGCAGTTCGTTACCGGGATATAGCAATCAGCCCCAGCATTTT.

This clonotype was seen ten or more times. The V call is TRBV29-1, the J call TRBJ1-1, with D unresolved. The germline V gene encodes CDR1 SQVTM and CDR2 ANQGSEA. V was shortened by 1 base and J by 1 base, with 7 bases between the two germline ends. The length of the CDR3 is 13 residues. CDR3 DNA: TGCAGCGTTGAAGGCCGAACGAACACTGAAGCTTTCTTT. It specifies CSVEGRTNTEAFF.

In this sample, this clonotype turned up many times. This chain links TRBV12-3 or TRBV12-4 with TRBJ2-3; D unclear. CDR3 length: 11 amino acids. Trimming cost V 3 bases and J 8 bases, with 6 bases left between them. The CDR3 is CASSFGPTQYF. CDR3 bases: TGTGCCAGCAGTTTCGGACCTACGCAGTATTTT.